The clone carrying this TCR beta chain was detected only a few times. The PBMCs studied were ones that came from 10 ml fresh peripheral blood. These data originate in a study of T cells in Graves' hyperthyroidism and ophthalmopathy. V trimming: 5 bases; J trimming: 2 bases; junction bases outside the gene matches: 11. Germline V CDR1 and CDR2: WNHNN, SYGVQD (reference sequence). This CDR3 has 17 residues. RNA transcripts were the template for amplifying TCR beta CDR3 regions. First-round RT-PCR of the TCR CDR3 relied on the HTBI primer set. Via MiXCR, TCRdb re-called the multiplex PCR reads, giving one row per CDR3 protein. Of roughly 200,000 distinct CDR3 sequences in the sample, roughly 17% were seen once.

What was sequenced was blood. This TCR derives from a woman aged 50 to 65 with Graves' hyperthyroidism. The chain links TRBV10-1 to TRBJ2-3; 9 positions agree with TRBD1. CDR3 bases: TGCGCCAGCAGTTCTGAATTTGACAGGGGGTACACAGATACGCAGTATTTT. This codes for CASSSEFDRGYTDTQYF.